This TCR beta chain was identified in a study of CD8+ T cells in alopecia areata. The wider study: Each day, treated patients took oral tofacitinib twice, at 5 to 10 mg per dose.

Regarding this clone: Its specificity is unknown.

The V and J ends lost 2 bases and 5 bases respectively, with 12 bases between them. This CDR3 is 14 amino acids long. Looked up from germline, CDR1 is MNHNY and CDR2 is SVGAGI (reference sequence). Study results and caveats: Clonality exceeded that of normal scalp in lesional scalp, most notably in alopecia totalis/universalis.

Cell sorting was applied to PBMCs, and CD4+ and CD8+ T cells were collected. Sequencing used cDNA as its template, made by extracting RNA and reverse transcribing it. Clones were read by immunoSEQ multiplex PCR, and TCRdb kept only the in-frame ones, dropping some. The sample includes roughly 250,000 clones, 65% to 70% of them seen just once. The receptor comes from a human donor with alopecia areata. The chain links TRBV6-6 to TRBJ2-5, with TRBD2 as a possible D gene (6 bases). The source material was CD4+ T cells sorted from blood, sampled at week 0. The CDR3 reads CASSYGLAMETQYF. The DNA of the CDR3 is TGTGCCAGCAGTTACGGGCTAGCGATGGAGACCCAGTACTTC.